These 6 T cell receptor beta chains were all obtained from the same sample, sequenced in a study of T cell repertoires in cytomegalovirus infection. TCRdb independently ran MiXCR on the reads; one entry per CDR3 protein. Of about 740,000 distinct CDR3 sequences listed, approximately 40% are singletons. Source material: PBMCs. The source of these receptors is a human donor in good health (CMV status not recorded). Some clones in this sample may be carry-over from other donors' samples.

This clonotype was counted a few times. The CDR3 here is CASRGGAGELFF. In nucleotides, the CDR3 is TGTGCTAGTAGAGGTGGTGCCGGGGAGCTGTTTTTT. The chain combines TRBV12-5 with TRBJ2-2; D is uncertain. The CDR3 is 12 amino acids. CDR1 is LGHNT and CDR2 is FRNRAP in the germline V gene. V was pared by 8 bases and J by 6 bases, with 10 bases between.

This clonotype was counted a few times. In nucleotides, the CDR3 is TGTGCCAGCAGCTTAGAGAGGGAGGGGGGCCTCCAAGAGACCCAGTACTTC. Translating it yields CASSLEREGGLQETQYF. The chain employs TRBV7-8 and TRBJ2-5; D possibly corresponds to TRBD2 (7 bases). This CDR3 has 17 residues. In germline, CDR1 is SGHVS, CDR2 FQNEAQ. Trimming stripped 1 base from V and 1 base from J, with 16 bases between.

The rearrangement uses TRBV4-2 and TRBJ1-1; no clear D. V lost 1 base to trimming and J lost 2 bases, with 8 bases between them. Germline-derived CDR1 and CDR2 are LGHNA and YNFKEQ. The CDR3 spans 14 residues. The DNA for the CDR3 is TGTGCCAGCAGCCAAGCAAGGCTCAACACTGAAGCTTTCTTT. Protein product: CASSQARLNTEAFF.

This clonotype was counted a few times. The V call is TRBV15, the J call TRBJ1-2, with TRBD1 matching over 7 bases. CDR1 is LNHNV and CDR2 is YYDKDF in the germline V gene (reference sequence). With 6 bases clipped from V and 4 bases from J, the junction kept 5 bases outside the gene matches. The CDR3 runs 13 residues. The CDR3 nucleotides read TGTGCCACCAGGAGACAGGGAAGCTATGGCTACACCTTC. Encoded protein: CATRRQGSYGYTF.

This clonotype has just a few counts. The gene calls are TRBV10-2 and TRBJ2-7; maybe TRBD1 (6 bases). Trimming took 6 bases from V and 2 from J, leaving 11 bases between them. The germline gives CDR1 WSHSY, CDR2 SAAADI. The CDR3 length is 13 residues. Written as DNA, the CDR3 is TGCGCCAGCAGGGAAGACAGGACCTACGAGCAGTACTTC. It translates to CASREDRTYEQYF.

This clonotype was seen only a few times. CDR3 residues: CASSDGHEAFF. CDR3 nucleotides: TGCGCCAGCAGTGACGGGCATGAAGCTTTCTTT. The rearrangement joins TRBV10-2 to TRBJ1-1; D remains ambiguous. This CDR3 has 11 residues. Germline lookup yields CDR1 WSHSY and CDR2 SAAADI. With 3 bases removed from V and 7 bases from J, the gap between germline ends came to 6 bases.